These T cell receptor beta chains were read from a single sample in a study of blood T cells in healthy people across ages. TCRdb recomputed calls from the 5' RACE reads with MiXCR, one row per CDR3 protein. Of 600,000 to 900,000 distinct CDR3 sequences listed, roughly 26% are singletons. The data were also submitted as part of a second study, on T cells of mothers and their children.

Sequenced sample: blood. Source of these receptors: a boy younger than 18 in good health. The CDR3 runs from the conserved cysteine through the conserved F or W. A D gene is named only where the DNA matches it firmly. Expanded clones get a size class; other rows say once, few or many, or leave the size out.

J gene: TRBJ2-1
V gene: TRBV9
clone size: many
D gene: -
CDR3 DNA: TGTGCCAGCAGCGGTCAGGGGGAGGCCTCCTACAATGAGCAGTTCTTC
CDR3 protein: CASSGQGEASYNEQFF

J gene: TRBJ2-7
V gene: TRBV28
clone size: few
D gene: -
CDR3 DNA: TGTGCCAGCAGTTTTTTCCAAAACAACTACGAGCAGTACTTC
CDR3 protein: CASSFFQNNYEQYF

J gene: TRBJ2-7
V gene: TRBV6-1
clone size: -
D gene: TRBD2
CDR3 DNA: TGTGCCAGCAGTGGGCGGGGGACCCCTCCCTACGAGCAGTACTTC
CDR3 protein: CASSGRGTPPYEQYF

J gene: TRBJ1-2
V gene: TRBV29-1
clone size: many
D gene: -
CDR3 DNA: TGCAGCGGGTCAGCTATTTCTAACTATGGCTACACCTTC
CDR3 protein: CSGSAISNYGYTF

J gene: TRBJ2-7
V gene: TRBV12-3/TRBV12-4
clone size: -
D gene: TRBD1
CDR3 DNA: TGTGCCAGCAGTTTAGTGCAGGGGGCGCGTTACGAGCAGTACTTC
CDR3 protein: CASSLVQGARYEQYF

J gene: TRBJ1-1
V gene: TRBV12-3/TRBV12-4
clone size: -
D gene: -
CDR3 DNA: TGTGCCAGCAGTCTCAAAAGGGGGTCACTCCAGAACACTGAAGCTTTCTTT
CDR3 protein: CASSLKRGSLQNTEAFF

J gene: TRBJ2-2
V gene: TRBV28
clone size: -
D gene: -
CDR3 DNA: TGTGCCAGCAGTTTTGCCAGAAACACCGGGGAGCTGTTTTTT
CDR3 protein: CASSFARNTGELFF

J gene: TRBJ2-3
V gene: TRBV6-5
clone size: -
D gene: TRBD1
CDR3 DNA: TGTGCCAGCAGTCGAAGGGACAGGATTGGAGATACGCAGTATTTT
CDR3 protein: CASSRRDRIGDTQYF

J gene: TRBJ2-3
V gene: TRBV2
clone size: few
D gene: -
CDR3 DNA: TGTGCCAGCAGTGTTAGGGGGGAAGATACGCAGTATTTT
CDR3 protein: CASSVRGEDTQYF

J gene: TRBJ2-7
V gene: TRBV28
clone size: -
D gene: -
CDR3 DNA: TGTGCCAGCAGGCGGAGCGGTTCCCTCTACGAGCAGTACTTC
CDR3 protein: CASRRSGSLYEQYF

J gene: TRBJ2-1
V gene: TRBV11-2
clone size: few
D gene: -
CDR3 DNA: TGTGCCAGCAGTGCGGTGGCGGCCTACAATGAGCAGTTCTTC
CDR3 protein: CASSAVAAYNEQFF

J gene: TRBJ1-1
V gene: TRBV6-5
clone size: -
D gene: -
CDR3 DNA: TGTGCCAGCAGCCGCGGATCGAATGAAGCTTTCTTT
CDR3 protein: CASSRGSNEAFF

J gene: TRBJ1-4
V gene: TRBV12-3/TRBV12-4
clone size: -
D gene: TRBD1
CDR3 DNA: TGTGCCAGCAGTCTTGAGGGGGCGATTGAAAAACTGTTTTTT
CDR3 protein: CASSLEGAIEKLFF

J gene: TRBJ2-4
V gene: TRBV6-5
clone size: -
D gene: -
CDR3 DNA: TGTGCCAGCAGTTACTCGAGCAAGGCCAAAAACATTCAGTACTTC
CDR3 protein: CASSYSSKAKNIQYF

J gene: TRBJ1-4
V gene: TRBV2
clone size: -
D gene: TRBD1
CDR3 DNA: TGTGCCAGCAGTCTTTCCGGGACAGGGGGGGAAAAACTGTTTTTT
CDR3 protein: CASSLSGTGGEKLFF

J gene: TRBJ1-4
V gene: TRBV5-1
clone size: -
D gene: -
CDR3 DNA: TGCGCCAGCAGCTTGGCTTGGGGTAATGAAAAACTGTTTTTT
CDR3 protein: CASSLAWGNEKLFF

J gene: TRBJ2-5
V gene: TRBV7-3
clone size: few
D gene: -
CDR3 DNA: TGTGCCAGCAGCTCGTGGGGCAGCGAAGAGACCCAGTACTTC
CDR3 protein: CASSSWGSEETQYF

J gene: TRBJ1-1
V gene: TRBV7-3
clone size: few
D gene: -
CDR3 DNA: TGTGCCAGCAGCACCCAATGGGACACCGAAGCTTTCTTT
CDR3 protein: CASSTQWDTEAFF

J gene: TRBJ2-7
V gene: TRBV29-1
clone size: -
D gene: TRBD1
CDR3 DNA: TGCAGCGTTGAAGTAGGACAGGCCTACGAGCAGTACTTC
CDR3 protein: CSVEVGQAYEQYF

J gene: TRBJ2-5
V gene: TRBV10-3
clone size: few
D gene: -
CDR3 DNA: TGTGCCATACAGGGTACACAAGAGACCCAGTACTTC
CDR3 protein: CAIQGTQETQYF

J gene: TRBJ2-5
V gene: TRBV11-2
clone size: -
D gene: TRBD2
CDR3 DNA: TGTGCCAGCAGCTTAGGATCGGGGGGGTCGAAGACCCAGTACTTC
CDR3 protein: CASSLGSGGSKTQYF

J gene: TRBJ2-1
V gene: TRBV7-3
clone size: -
D gene: TRBD2
CDR3 DNA: TGTGCCAGCAGCTTGATCACGTTGACTAGCGAAAGCTCCTACAATGAGCAGTTCTTC
CDR3 protein: CASSLITLTSESSYNEQFF

J gene: TRBJ1-2
V gene: TRBV12-3/TRBV12-4
clone size: -
D gene: TRBD1
CDR3 DNA: TGTGCCAGCAGCCGATTGGGACAGAGTGGCTACACCTTC
CDR3 protein: CASSRLGQSGYTF

J gene: TRBJ2-1
V gene: TRBV20-1
clone size: few
D gene: TRBD1
CDR3 DNA: TGCAGTGCTAGAGATTTCAGGACAGGGATTGTCGATGAGCAGTTCTTC
CDR3 protein: CSARDFRTGIVDEQFF

J gene: TRBJ1-4
V gene: TRBV7-2
clone size: -
D gene: -
CDR3 DNA: TGTGCCAGCAGCTTGACTCACCTTAATGAAAAACTGTTTTTT
CDR3 protein: CASSLTHLNEKLFF

J gene: TRBJ2-7
V gene: TRBV30
clone size: -
D gene: -
CDR3 DNA: TGTGCCTGGAGTGGGAGAAACGAGCAGTACTTC
CDR3 protein: CAWSGRNEQYF

J gene: TRBJ2-1
V gene: TRBV7-6
clone size: -
D gene: -
CDR3 DNA: TGTGCCAGCAGCTTAGGGGTTGGGAGCGGCCCTGTGCCCTACAATGAGCAGTTCTTC
CDR3 protein: CASSLGVGSGPVPYNEQFF

J gene: TRBJ2-1
V gene: TRBV12-3/TRBV12-4
clone size: few
D gene: TRBD1
CDR3 DNA: TGTGCCAGCAGTCACAGGACAGGGGGCGGGAATGAGCAGTTCTTC
CDR3 protein: CASSHRTGGGNEQFF

J gene: TRBJ2-1
V gene: TRBV11-2
clone size: -
D gene: -
CDR3 DNA: TGTGCCAGCAGCTTACGTGCTGGTTACTTC
CDR3 protein: CASSLRAGYF

J gene: TRBJ2-5
V gene: TRBV4-1
clone size: few
D gene: TRBD2
CDR3 DNA: TGCGCCAGCAGCCAACTATTAGCGGGGGGAGAGACCCAGTACTTC
CDR3 protein: CASSQLLAGGETQYF

J gene: TRBJ2-2
V gene: TRBV12-3/TRBV12-4
clone size: -
D gene: -
CDR3 DNA: TGTGCCAGCAGTTTAGAGGAGAGCACCGGGGAGCTGTTTTTT
CDR3 protein: CASSLEESTGELFF

J gene: TRBJ2-5
V gene: TRBV29-1
clone size: few
D gene: -
CDR3 DNA: TGCAGCGGATCCGGGAACCTTAAAGAGACCCAGTACTTC
CDR3 protein: CSGSGNLKETQYF

J gene: TRBJ2-7
V gene: TRBV6-5
clone size: -
D gene: -
CDR3 DNA: TGTGCCAGCAGTTACTGGTACAGCGGCTACGAGCAGTACTTC
CDR3 protein: CASSYWYSGYEQYF

J gene: TRBJ2-5
V gene: TRBV29-1
clone size: many
D gene: -
CDR3 DNA: TGCAGCTCGCAGGTTAATTCAGGGCCAGGGGAGACCCAGTACTTC
CDR3 protein: CSSQVNSGPGETQYF

J gene: TRBJ2-3
V gene: TRBV10-3
clone size: -
D gene: -
CDR3 DNA: TGTGCCATCAAAGATGGGGGCGATACGCAGTATTTT
CDR3 protein: CAIKDGGDTQYF

J gene: TRBJ1-2
V gene: TRBV7-2
clone size: few
D gene: -
CDR3 DNA: TGTGCCAGCAGCTTAGGATTCTTCTTCAGGGGTGGCTACACCTTC
CDR3 protein: CASSLGFFFRGGYTF